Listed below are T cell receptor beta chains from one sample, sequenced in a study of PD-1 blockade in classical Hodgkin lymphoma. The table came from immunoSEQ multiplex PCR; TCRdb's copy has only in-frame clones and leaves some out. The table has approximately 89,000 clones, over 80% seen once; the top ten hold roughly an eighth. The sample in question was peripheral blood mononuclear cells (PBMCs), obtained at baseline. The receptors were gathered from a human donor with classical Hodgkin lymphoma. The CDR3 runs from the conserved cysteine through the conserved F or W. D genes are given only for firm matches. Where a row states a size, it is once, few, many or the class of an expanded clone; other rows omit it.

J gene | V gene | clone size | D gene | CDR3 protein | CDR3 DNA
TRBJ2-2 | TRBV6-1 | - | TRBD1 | CASSRTGGTGELFF | TGTGCCAGCAGCCGGACAGGGGGCACCGGGGAGCTGTTTTTT
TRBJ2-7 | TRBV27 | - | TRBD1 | CASSPWTGASYEQYF | TGTGCCAGCAGTCCCTGGACAGGGGCGAGCTACGAGCAGTACTTC
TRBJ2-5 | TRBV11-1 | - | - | CASSLDWTDTGEETQYF | TGTGCCAGCAGCTTAGACTGGACGGACACCGGGGAGGAGACCCAGTACTTC
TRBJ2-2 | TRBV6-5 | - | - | CASRFTDTGELFF | TGTGCCAGCAGGTTCACCGACACCGGGGAGCTGTTTTTT
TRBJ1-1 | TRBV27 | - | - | CASSSNRRRDTEAFF | TGTGCCAGCAGTTCGAATCGACGAAGGGACACTGAAGCTTTCTTT
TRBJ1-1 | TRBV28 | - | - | CASSSLQFGLATEAFF | TGTGCCAGCAGTTCCTTACAATTTGGCTTGGCGACTGAAGCTTTCTTT
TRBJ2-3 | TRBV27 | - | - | CASSRPALGAAQYF | TGTGCCAGCAGCCGTCCCGCCCTCGGGGCGGCGCAGTATTTT
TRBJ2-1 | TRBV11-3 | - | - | CASSLDPLAGAHNEQFF | TGTGCCAGCAGCTTAGACCCTTTGGCGGGGGCACACAATGAGCAGTTCTTC
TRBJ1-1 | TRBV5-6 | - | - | CASSFPKNTEAFF | TGTGCCAGCAGCTTCCCCAAGAACACTGAAGCTTTCTTT
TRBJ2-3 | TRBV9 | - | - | CASSVGILTSTDTQYF | TGTGCCAGCAGCGTAGGGATTTTAACTAGCACAGATACGCAGTATTTT
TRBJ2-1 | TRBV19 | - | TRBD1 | CASSLRAQGSNEQFF | TGTGCCAGTAGCTTAAGGGCACAGGGGTCGAATGAGCAGTTCTTC
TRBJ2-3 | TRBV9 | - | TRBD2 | CASSEALGTSGIRDTQYF | TGTGCCAGCAGCGAGGCCCTCGGGACTAGCGGGATACGGGATACGCAGTATTTT
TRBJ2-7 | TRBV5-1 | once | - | CASSLVQGGFEQYF | TGCGCCAGCAGCTTGGTCCAGGGGGGGTTCGAGCAGTACTTC
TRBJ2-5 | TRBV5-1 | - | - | CASSSRPGGETQYF | TGCGCCAGCAGCTCCCGCCCAGGAGGGGAGACCCAGTACTTC
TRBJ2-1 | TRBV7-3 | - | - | CASSLYGIYNEQFF | TGTGCCAGCAGCTTATACGGGATTTACAATGAGCAGTTCTTC
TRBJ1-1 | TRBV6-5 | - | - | CASGPPTTNTEAFF | TGTGCCAGCGGACCCCCTACAACGAACACTGAAGCTTTCTTT
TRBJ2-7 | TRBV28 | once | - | CASRARGAPTYEQYF | TGTGCCAGCAGGGCACGGGGGGCGCCGACCTACGAGCAGTACTTC
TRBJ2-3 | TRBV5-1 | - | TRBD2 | CASSRFAGDPTDTQYF | TGCGCCAGCAGCCGATTCGCGGGGGACCCCACAGATACGCAGTATTTT
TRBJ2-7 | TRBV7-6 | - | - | CASSLVPDSYEQYF | TGTGCCAGCAGCTTAGTTCCAGACTCCTACGAGCAGTACTTC
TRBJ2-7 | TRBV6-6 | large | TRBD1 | CASWGDRGTHEQYF | TGTGCCAGCTGGGGGGACAGGGGAACCCACGAGCAGTACTTC
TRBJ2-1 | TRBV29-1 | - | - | CSGSTGAYNEQFF | TGCAGCGGCTCCACGGGAGCCTACAATGAGCAGTTCTTC
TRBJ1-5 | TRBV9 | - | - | CASSAGDSNQPQHF | TGTGCCAGCAGTGCTGGAGATAGCAATCAGCCCCAGCATTTT
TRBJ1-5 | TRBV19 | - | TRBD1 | CASSTLTRQGGNQPQHF | TGTGCCAGTAGTACCCTTACCCGACAGGGCGGCAATCAGCCCCAGCATTTT
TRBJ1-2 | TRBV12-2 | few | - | CASRPRPSGYTF | TGTGCAAGTCGCCCACGGCCATCGGGCTACACCTTC
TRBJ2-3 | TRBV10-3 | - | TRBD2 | CAISELSGAASTDTQYF | TGTGCCATCAGTGAGTTGAGCGGGGCGGCTAGCACAGATACGCAGTATTTT
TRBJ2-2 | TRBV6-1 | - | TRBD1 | CASSEPGQVPGELFF | TGTGCCAGCAGTGAACCGGGACAGGTTCCCGGGGAGCTGTTTTTT
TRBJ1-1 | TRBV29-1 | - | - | CSARDWNTEAFF | TGCAGCGCCCGAGACTGGAACACTGAAGCTTTCTTT
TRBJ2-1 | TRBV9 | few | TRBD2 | CASSKGGETSYNEQFF | TGTGCCAGCAGCAAGGGAGGGGAGACCTCCTACAATGAGCAGTTCTTC
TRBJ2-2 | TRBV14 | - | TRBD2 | CASSQEGGSTGELFF | TGTGCCAGCAGCCAAGAGGGGGGGAGCACCGGGGAGCTGTTTTTT
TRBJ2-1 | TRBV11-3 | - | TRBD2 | CASSSLVTAGVHNEQFF | TGTGCCAGCAGCTCACTCGTCACAGCGGGAGTCCACAATGAGCAGTTCTTC
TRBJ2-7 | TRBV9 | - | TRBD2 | CASSVGAGGPSEQYF | TGTGCCAGCAGCGTAGGCGCGGGAGGGCCGTCCGAGCAGTACTTC
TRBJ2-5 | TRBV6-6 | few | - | CASSPLETQYF | TGTGCCAGCAGTCCTTTAGAGACCCAGTACTTC
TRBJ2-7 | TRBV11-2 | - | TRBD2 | CASSLSTSGRGEQYF | TGTGCCAGCAGCTTATCAACTAGCGGGAGAGGGGAGCAGTACTTC
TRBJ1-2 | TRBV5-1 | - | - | CASSLARGLGYTF | TGCGCCAGCAGCTTGGCCCGAGGGTTAGGCTACACCTTC
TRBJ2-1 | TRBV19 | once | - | CASSTTRFGEQFF | TGTGCCAGTAGTACAACTAGATTCGGTGAGCAGTTCTTC
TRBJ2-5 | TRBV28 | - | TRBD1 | CASRLGQGYQETQYF | TGTGCCAGCAGGCTGGGACAGGGGTACCAAGAGACCCAGTACTTC
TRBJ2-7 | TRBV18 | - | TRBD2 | CASSPSTSGEYEQYF | TGTGCCAGCTCACCATCGACTAGCGGGGAATACGAGCAGTACTTC
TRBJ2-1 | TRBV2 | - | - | CASSAQGINGDEQFF | TGTGCCAGCAGTGCACAGGGTATTAACGGCGATGAGCAGTTCTTC
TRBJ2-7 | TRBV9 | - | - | CASSFLGVGEQYF | TGTGCCAGCAGCTTCCTAGGGGTAGGGGAGCAGTACTTC
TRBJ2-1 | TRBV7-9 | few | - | CASSLGWGEQFF | TGTGCCAGCAGCTTAGGGTGGGGAGAGCAGTTCTTC